This paragraph reports one TCR beta chain. Its cognate antigen is unknown. The identical CDR3 is also encoded by other nucleotide sequences in the sample. Amplification used 60 Vbeta primers and 13 Jbeta primers. Produced via immunoSEQ multiplex PCR; TCRdb's table is partial and in-frame only. The data show about 91,000 clones, with about 89% seen just once and about 8.6% held by the top ten. This sample was included in a study of cytomegalovirus exposure and HLA in healthy donors. The germline V and J ends were trimmed by 6 bases and 3 bases, with 3 bases remaining between them. Germline CDR1 reads SNHLY; CDR2 reads FYNNEI. The CDR3 length is 10 residues. Study-wide results and caveats: Later work found most CMV-associated TCR beta chains apparently HLA-restricted. Cytomegalovirus-associated status was assigned to more than 150 TCR beta chains.

What was sequenced was PBMCs. This TCR derives from a man younger than 45 in good health and CMV-seropositive. The chain carries TRBV2 and TRBJ2-7; D is ambiguous. CDR3 bases: TGTGCCAGCAGCAACTACGAGCAGTACTTC. Its protein is CASSNYEQYF.